Following are 16 T cell receptor beta chains from one sample sequenced in a study of CXCR3-negative and CXCR3-positive naive CD8 T cells (dated by TCRdb to between 2018 and 2021). Findings and caveats that apply to the study as a whole: Compared with CXCR3-negative naive cells, CXCR3-positive naive cells had TRB CDR3s with higher hydrophobicity (lower Kidera factor 4), lower energy, and higher strength and volume indices.

Instrument on record: NextSeq 550. The Human TCR Profiling Kit (MiLaboratory) was used to make UMI-labeled 5' RACE TRB cDNA libraries. Each CDR3 protein sequence appears as one entry after TCRdb reprocessed the reads, and no DNA is included. The sample's records list about 85,000 distinct CDR3 sequences. The ten largest clones take up 0.7% to 1% of the sample. These receptors' targets are unknown. The sequenced material came from naive CXCR3+ CD8+ T cells from blood. Sample cell subset or site, as interpreted from the label and publication: CD45RO-CCR7+CD27+CD95- naive CD8+ T cells expressing CXCR3 (TNR3+). These receptors were collected from a human donor in good health. Some clones in this sample may be carry-over from other donors' samples.

The chain uses TRBV28 and TRBJ2-1; checking the TCRdb D call of TRBD2 is not possible without DNA. The CDR3 is 13 amino acids. Per germline, CDR1 MDHEN and CDR2 SYDVKM. This chain's CDR3 is CASSLYSGLEQFF.

The rearrangement links TRBV15 to TRBJ2-5; TCRdb outputs TRBD1, but without DNA this stays unchecked. The CDR3 has 15 amino acids. Germline V CDR1 and CDR2: LNHNV, YYDKDF (reference sequence). The CDR3: CATSRPGTAQETQYF. The variable domain in full, completed from reference TRBV15 and TRBJ2-5, reads DAMVIQNPRYQVTQFGKPVTLSCSQTLNHNVMYWYQQKSSQAPKLLFHYYDKDFNNEADTPDNFQSRRPNTSFCFLDIRSPGLGDTAMYLCATSRPGTAQETQYFGPGTRLLVL.

The chain links TRBV14 to TRBJ2-1; TCRdb lists TRBD2, though no DNA is available to test this call. The germline V gene encodes CDR1 SGHDN and CDR2 FVKESK. The CDR3 loop spans 18 amino acids. CDR3 protein: CASSQDSARGAFYNEQFF. Based on the CDR3 plus reference TRBV14 and TRBJ2-1, the full variable domain is EAGVTQFPSHSVIEKGQTVTLRCDPISGHDNLYWYRRVMGKEIKFLLHFVKESKQDESGMPNNRFLAERTGGTYSTLKVQPAELEDSGVYFCASSQDSARGAFYNEQFFGPGTRLTVL.

This sequence joins TRBV5-5 and TRBJ2-7; TCRdb calls TRBD1, which cannot be checked without DNA. The CDR3 covers 15 residues. Germline loops: CDR1 SGHKS, CDR2 YYEKEE (reference sequence). The CDR3 protein is CASSLFNRGLDEQYF.

The chain carries TRBV21-1 and TRBJ2-7. TRBV21-1 is shown as a pseudogene. The CDR3 runs 12 residues. The CDR3 reads CASIQQLYEQYF.

The chain has TRBV7-8 and TRBJ2-7; TCRdb returns TRBD1, unconfirmable since there is no DNA. Germline V gives CDR1 SGHVS, CDR2 FQNEAQ. The CDR3 consists of 13 residues. CDR3 protein: CASSFQGFDEQYF.

The chain employs TRBV7-9 and TRBJ1-6. Germline values: CDR1 SEHNR, CDR2 FQNEAQ (reference sequence). The CDR3 length is 12 residues. The chain's CDR3 is CASSFGEEVLHF.

The chain employs TRBV23-1 and TRBJ1-3. TRBV23-1 is an ORF, with its function uncertain. CDR3 length: 18 amino acids. This chain's CDR3 is CASSLLLSRSNSGNTIYF.

The chain has TRBV29-1 and TRBJ2-1; TCRdb's D call of TRBD1 is untestable without DNA. The CDR3 length is 12 residues. Per the germline V gene, CDR1 is SQVTM and CDR2 is ANQGSEA. The chain's CDR3 is CSVEDRGGGKVF.

The V call is TRBV5-4, the J call TRBJ2-1; with no DNA, the TCRdb D assignment of TRBD2 cannot be verified. Germline V lookup: CDR1 SGHNT, CDR2 YYREEE (reference sequence). This CDR3 is built from 13 residues. CDR3 region: CASSLGTHNEQFF.

The J gene is TRBJ2-1, the V gene TRBV4-3; no DNA is available, so the TRBD1 call from TCRdb remains unchecked. Germline values: CDR1 LGHNA, CDR2 YSLEER. The CDR3 contains 17 residues. Here the CDR3 reads CASSQDRGTGYYNEQFF.

This chain connects TRBV6-4 to TRBJ2-2. The CDR3 extends over 15 amino acids. The germline gives CDR1 MRHNA, CDR2 SNTAGT. CDR3 sequence reads: CASSDSTEDTGELFF.

The V call is TRBV14, the J call TRBJ2-5. The germline CDR1 and CDR2 sequences are SGHDN and FVKESK. This CDR3 region has 13 residues. The CDR3 loop is CASSHLYQETQYF.

The rearrangement joins TRBV29-1 to TRBJ2-5; without DNA, the TCRdb call of TRBD2 cannot be checked. This CDR3 has 15 amino acids. Germline V gene lookup returns CDR1 SQVTM and CDR2 ANQGSEA. The CDR3 reads CSVTLAGGVRETQYF. Filled out from reference TRBV29-1 and TRBJ2-5, the complete variable domain reads SAVISQKPSRDICQRGTSLTIQCQVDSQVTMMFWYRQQPGQSLTLIATANQGSEATYESGFVIDKFPISRPNLTFSTLTVSNMSPEDSSIYLCSVTLAGGVRETQYFGPGTRLLVL.

The genes are TRBV28 and TRBJ2-1. The CDR3 is made up of 15 amino acids. The V gene's germline CDR1 is MDHEN and CDR2 SYDVKM. The CDR3 spells CASSRLWSDYNEQFF.

The V call is TRBV4-1, the J call TRBJ1-1; TCRdb selects TRBD1, and the lack of DNA leaves this call unchecked. Looked up from germline, CDR1 is MGHRA and CDR2 is YSYEKL. The CDR3 is made up of 15 amino acids. CDR3 in amino acids: CASSQVGVGATEAFF.